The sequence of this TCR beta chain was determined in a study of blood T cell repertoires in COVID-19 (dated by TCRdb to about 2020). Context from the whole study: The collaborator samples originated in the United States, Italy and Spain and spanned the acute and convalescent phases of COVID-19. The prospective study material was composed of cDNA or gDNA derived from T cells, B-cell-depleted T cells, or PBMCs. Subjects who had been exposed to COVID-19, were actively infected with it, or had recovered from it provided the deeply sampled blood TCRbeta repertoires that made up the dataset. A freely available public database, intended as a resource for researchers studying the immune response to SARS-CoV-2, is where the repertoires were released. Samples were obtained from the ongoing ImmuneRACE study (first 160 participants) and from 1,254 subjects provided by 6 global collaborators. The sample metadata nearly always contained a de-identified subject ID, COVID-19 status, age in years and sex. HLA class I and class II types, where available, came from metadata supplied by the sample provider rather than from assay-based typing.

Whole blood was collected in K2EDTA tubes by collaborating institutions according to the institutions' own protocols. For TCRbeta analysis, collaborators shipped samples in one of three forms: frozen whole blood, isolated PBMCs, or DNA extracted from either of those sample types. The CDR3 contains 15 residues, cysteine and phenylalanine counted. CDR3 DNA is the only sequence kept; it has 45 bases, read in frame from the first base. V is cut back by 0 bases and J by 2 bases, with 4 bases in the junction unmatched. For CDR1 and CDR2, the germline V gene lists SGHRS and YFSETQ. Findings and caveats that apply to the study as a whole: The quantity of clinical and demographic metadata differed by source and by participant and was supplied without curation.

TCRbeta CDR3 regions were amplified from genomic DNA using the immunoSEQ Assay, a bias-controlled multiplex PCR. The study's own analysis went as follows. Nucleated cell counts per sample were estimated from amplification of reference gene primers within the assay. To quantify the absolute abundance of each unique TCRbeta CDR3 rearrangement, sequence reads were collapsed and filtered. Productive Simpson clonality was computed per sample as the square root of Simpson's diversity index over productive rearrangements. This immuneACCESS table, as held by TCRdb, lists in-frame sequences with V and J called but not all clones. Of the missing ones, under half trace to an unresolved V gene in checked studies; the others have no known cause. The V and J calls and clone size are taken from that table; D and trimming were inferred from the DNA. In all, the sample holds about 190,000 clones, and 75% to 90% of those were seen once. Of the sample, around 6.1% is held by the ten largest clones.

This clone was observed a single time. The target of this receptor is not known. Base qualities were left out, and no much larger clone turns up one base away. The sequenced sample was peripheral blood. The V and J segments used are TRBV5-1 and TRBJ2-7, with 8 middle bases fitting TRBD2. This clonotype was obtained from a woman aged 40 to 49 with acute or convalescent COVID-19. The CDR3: CASSLVVAGTYEQYF. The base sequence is TGCGCCAGCAGCTTGGTGGTAGCGGGGACCTACGAGCAGTACTTC.